This T cell receptor beta chain was obtained from a study of identical twins. MiXCR, applied by TCRdb to the 5' RACE reads, yields one record per CDR3 protein. In the table there are fewer than 550,000 distinct CDR3 sequences, roughly an eighth of which are singletons. Study-level findings and limits: The study found weaker excess twin sharing in beta out-of-frame sequences. For out-of-frame alpha sequences shared by twins, low generation probability was in excess.

This clonotype appeared a few times. Its cognate antigen is unknown. These data also featured in a second study, about yellow fever vaccine responses in identical twins.

The specimen was CD4+ T cells sorted from blood. The receptor's source is a woman aged 18-29 years in good health.

The CDR3 reads CASRQLPLAGRGTGELFF. CDR3 bases: TGTGCCAGCAGACAACTCCCACTAGCGGGACGTGGCACCGGGGAGCTGTTTTTT. The rearrangement joins TRBV11-2 to TRBJ2-2; 10 bases are shared with TRBD2. The CDR3 runs 18 residues. Unmatched junction bases numbered 14, after V lost 6 bases and J lost 4 bases. Germline V gives CDR1 SGHAT, CDR2 FQNNGV.